This T cell receptor (beta chain) was identified during a study of cytomegalovirus exposure and HLA in healthy donors. The CDR3 loop spans 14 amino acids. CDR1 and CDR2 (germline): MNHNS, SASEGT. V was clipped by 6 bases and J by 8 bases, with 16 bases between them. General study points: Cytomegalovirus-associated status was assigned to around 160 TCR beta chains.

Measured with immunoSEQ multiplex PCR; TCRdb has only the in-frame clones, and not every one. The data hold over 60,000 clones, with roughly 96% observed a single time. About this clone itself: Its antigen is undetermined.

This chain connects TRBV6-1 to TRBJ1-4, with a possible D match to TRBD1 (6 bases). The TCR sequence derives from a young man in good health and CMV-seronegative. The specimen was PBMCs. The CDR3 region is CASRFRDTYEKLFF. CDR3 nucleotide sequence: TGTGCCAGCAGGTTCCGGGACACCTACGAAAAACTGTTTTTT.